The next 32 T cell receptor beta chains were all read from a single sample in a study of T-cell reconstitution after alpha-beta-depleted transplantation in children. The TCRbeta library was prepared with unique molecular identifiers. MiXCR was run by TCRdb on the PCR reads, yielding one entry per CDR3 protein. The repertoire has roughly 790,000 distinct CDR3 sequences, around 15% of them found once; the top ten carry approximately 4.5%. The sequencing here drew on PBMCs, mostly from graft donor cells, taken 360 days after TCRalphabeta/CD19-depleted stem cell transplant. Source of these receptors: a male patient younger than 18 who had a stem cell transplant for acute lymphoblastic leukemia, so the T cells may come from the graft donor.

The chain uses TRBV5-1 and TRBJ1-2; D possibly corresponds to TRBD1 (5 bases). Trimming removed 3 bases at V and 6 bases at J, with 21 bases between. CDR1 and CDR2 (germline): SGHRS, YFSETQ. The CDR3 sequence is 16 residues long. CDR3 in amino acids: CASSWGRDPFWDGYTF. DNA of the CDR3: TGCGCCAGCAGCTGGGGGAGGGACCCTTTTTGGGATGGCTACACCTTC.

There are a few counts of this clonotype. This rearrangement joins TRBV24-1 to TRBJ2-1, with no clear D. This CDR3 has 15 residues. The V gene lost 3 bases and the J gene lost 8 bases, with 16 bases spanning the gap. Per germline, CDR1 KGHDR and CDR2 SFDVKD. CDR3 protein: CATSDRRIRSDEQFF. CDR3 nucleotides: TGTGCCACCAGTGATCGAAGGATTCGTTCCGATGAGCAGTTCTTC.

The rearrangement uses TRBV20-1 and TRBJ2-2; D not certain. This CDR3 comprises 13 residues. Germline CDR1 DFQATT, CDR2 SNEGSKA (reference sequence). Trimming shortened V by 2 bases and J by 3 bases, and 7 bases separated the two germline ends. The CDR3 spells CSARRGHTGELFF. The CDR3 DNA reads TGCAGTGCTAGACGAGGACACACCGGGGAGCTGTTTTTT.

The chain uses TRBV7-6 and TRBJ2-1; 7 nucleotides agree with TRBD1. The V segment lost 5 bases and the J segment 3 bases; nucleotides outside the gene matches: 7. This CDR3 is built from 15 residues. Germline loops: CDR1 SGHVS, CDR2 FNYEAQ. The CDR3 loop is CASSVQTGVYNEQFF. CDR3 nucleotides: TGTGCCAGCAGCGTCCAAACAGGGGTCTACAATGAGCAGTTCTTC.

This clonotype has ten or more counts. The V gene is TRBV29-1, the J gene TRBJ1-2; D gene uncertain. V gave up 2 bases and J gave up 3 bases, with 4 bases separating them. Germline V gene sequence: CDR1 SQVTM, CDR2 ANQGSEA. The CDR3 loop spans 11 amino acids. The CDR3 reads CSVESHYGYTF. CDR3 bases: TGCAGCGTTGAATCACACTATGGCTACACCTTC.

The genes are TRBV5-1 and TRBJ2-1, with D possibly TRBD2 on 5 matching bases. CDR3 size: 14 residues. Trimming shortened V by 4 bases and J by 7 bases, and 15 bases separated the two germline ends. CDR1 is SGHRS, CDR2 YFSETQ, per germline. Written as DNA, the CDR3 is TGCGCCAGCAGCATTAGCGATTCATTAAATGAGCAGTTCTTC. Translation gives CASSISDSLNEQFF.

This clonotype turned up a few times. This chain links TRBV20-1 with TRBJ2-7; 11 nucleotides match TRBD1. Germline trimming cut 6 bases from V and 4 bases from J; bases unmatched to any gene: 5. Germline V lookup: CDR1 DFQATT, CDR2 SNEGSKA (reference sequence). There are 13 residues in the CDR3. The CDR3 is CSARDRGWYEQYF. CDR3 DNA sequence: TGCAGTGCCAGGGACAGGGGGTGGTACGAGCAGTACTTC.

The chain carries TRBV7-9 and TRBJ2-2; D not certain. The CDR3 is 13 amino acids. Germline V lookup: CDR1 SEHNR, CDR2 FQNEAQ (reference sequence). Trimming removed 3 bases from V and 3 bases from J, with 5 bases in between. CDR3: CASSFSHTGELFF. DNA of the CDR3: TGTGCCAGCAGCTTCTCGCACACCGGGGAGCTGTTTTTT.

This clonotype was detected ten times or more. This chain uses TRBV10-3 with TRBJ2-1, with 9 bases fitting TRBD2. V gave up 5 bases and J gave up 9 bases; unmatched junction bases: 26. This CDR3 has 20 residues. Germline V lookup: CDR1 ENHRY, CDR2 SYGVKD. The CDR3, as DNA: TGTGCCATCAGTAAATACCTTGACGGGCTCGGGCTAGCGGGAAAGAGTGAGCAGTTCTTC. Residues: CAISKYLDGLGLAGKSEQFF.

The V call is TRBV9, the J call TRBJ2-1; TRBD2 aligns across 7 bases. Germline loops: CDR1 SGDLS, CDR2 YYNGEE. The ends lost 0 bases at V and 2 bases at J; junction bases unmatched: 5. CDR3 length: 16 residues. CDR3 coding DNA: TGTGCCAGCAGCGTAGCTACTGGGGGGGCCTACAATGAGCAGTTCTTC. Translated, it gives CASSVATGGAYNEQFF. The full variable domain, in which reference TRBV9 and TRBJ2-1 provide the parts outside the CDR3, is DSGVTQTPKHLITATGQRVTLRCSPRSGDLSVYWYQQSLDQGLQFLIQYYNGEERAKGNILERFSAQQFPDLHSELNLSSLELGDSALYFCASSVATGGAYNEQFFGPGTRLTVL.

This clonotype was picked up a small number of times. The chain couples TRBV6-1 to TRBJ1-5, with a weak D call TRBD1 (6 bases). CDR1 and CDR2 (germline): MNHNS, SASEGT. Trimming removed 8 bases at V and 2 bases at J, with 10 bases between. The CDR3 consists of 13 residues. For the CDR3, the DNA is TGTGCCAGCCTTAGGGGGGGCAATCAGCCCCAGCATTTT. It encodes CASLRGGNQPQHF.

This clonotype was detected ten times or more. The chain recombines TRBV6-5 with TRBJ2-7; 9 positions agree with TRBD1. Germline V gives CDR1 MNHEY, CDR2 SVGAGI. This CDR3 is built from 14 residues. V gave up 4 bases and J gave up 3 bases; unmatched junction bases: 4. CDR3 sequence reads: CASSWDRASYEQYF. CDR3 DNA sequence: TGTGCCAGCAGTTGGGACAGGGCAAGCTACGAGCAGTACTTC.

This chain joins TRBV7-8 and TRBJ2-7; no clear D gene. The V gene's germline CDR1 is SGHVS and CDR2 FQNEAQ. V lost 4 bases to trimming and J lost 0 bases, with 10 bases between them. The CDR3 has 14 residues. CDR3 sequence (DNA): TGTGCCAGCAGCTGGAGACGGAACTCCTACGAGCAGTACTTC. Its translation is CASSWRRNSYEQYF.

The chain recombines TRBV30 with TRBJ2-5; 7 bases are shared with TRBD1. The germline CDR1 and CDR2 sequences are GTSNPN and SVGIG (reference sequence). V was clipped by 2 bases and J by 1 base; unmatched bases: 7. The CDR3 is 15 residues long. The CDR3: CAWSPLWDSQETQYF. The CDR3 coding sequence is TGTGCCTGGAGTCCCCTTTGGGACAGCCAAGAGACCCAGTACTTC.

This chain links TRBV4-1 with TRBJ2-7, with 13 bases lining up with TRBD2. Trimming removed 3 bases from V and 6 bases from J; junction bases left unmatched: 5. The V gene's germline CDR1 is MGHRA and CDR2 YSYEKL. This CDR3 spans 15 amino acids. The CDR3 nucleotides are TGCGCCAGCAGCCAGAGACTAGCGGGAGGAAGCGAGCAGTACTTC. Amino acid sequence: CASSQRLAGGSEQYF.

The rearrangement joins TRBV15 to TRBJ2-3, with D perhaps being TRBD1 or TRBD2 (5 bases each). With 0 bases removed from V and 2 bases from J, the gap between germline ends came to 12 bases. Per the germline V gene, CDR1 is LNHNV and CDR2 is YYDKDF (reference sequence). The CDR3 covers 16 residues. The CDR3 DNA sequence: TGTGCCACCAGCAGAGAAGAGGGACGGTCCACAGATACGCAGTATTTT. This translates into CATSREEGRSTDTQYF.

This clonotype was picked up many times. Here the CDR3 reads CASSWGALSSYNEQFF. CDR3 coding DNA: TGCGCCAGCAGCTGGGGTGCGTTGAGCTCCTACAATGAGCAGTTCTTC. The V call is TRBV5-1, the J call TRBJ2-1; D not resolved. Germline V gene lookup returns CDR1 SGHRS and CDR2 YFSETQ. Trimming stripped 3 bases from V and 0 bases from J, with 13 bases between. The CDR3 extends over 16 amino acids.

This clonotype was seen more than once but under ten times. This sequence joins TRBV5-1 and TRBJ1-2; D is unclear. CDR1 SGHRS and CDR2 YFSETQ come from the germline V gene. Trimming removed 2 bases from V and 2 bases from J, with 10 bases in between. The CDR3 runs to 14 residues. The CDR3 spells CASSFGSGNYGYTF. CDR3 DNA sequence: TGCGCCAGCAGCTTCGGGAGCGGAAACTATGGCTACACCTTC.

V usage is TRBV2 and J usage is TRBJ2-1, with D possibly TRBD2 on 6 matching bases. The V end lost 0 bases, the J end lost 5 bases, and 17 bases lay between the germline ends. Germline-derived CDR1 and CDR2 are SNHLY and FYNNEI. The length of the CDR3 is 17 residues. The CDR3 is CASSEALGLSQNNEQFF. The CDR3 DNA sequence: TGTGCCAGCAGTGAAGCGTTAGGACTATCGCAGAACAATGAGCAGTTCTTC.

The gene calls are TRBV20-1 and TRBJ2-1, with D tentatively TRBD1 (5 bases). Trimming left V 6 bases short and J 3 bases short, with 12 bases between. Germline values: CDR1 DFQATT, CDR2 SNEGSKA (reference sequence). This CDR3 contains 13 residues. DNA for the CDR3: TGCAGTGCCCAGGGTTATAACTACAATGAGCAGTTCTTC. Amino acid sequence: CSAQGYNYNEQFF.

The rearrangement uses TRBV15 and TRBJ2-7; D possibly corresponds to TRBD2 (6 bases). V lost 0 bases to trimming and J lost 3 bases, with 12 bases between them. CDR1 and CDR2 (germline): LNHNV, YYDKDF (reference sequence). The CDR3 extends over 15 amino acids. CDR3 region: CATSRDVLRDYEQYF. The CDR3 DNA follows: TGTGCCACCAGCAGAGATGTTCTGCGGGACTACGAGCAGTACTTC. Looking up the rest from reference TRBV15 and TRBJ2-7 gives the full variable domain: DAMVIQNPRYQVTQFGKPVTLSCSQTLNHNVMYWYQQKSSQAPKLLFHYYDKDFNNEADTPDNFQSRRPNTSFCFLDIRSPGLGDTAMYLCATSRDVLRDYEQYFGPGTRLTVT.

This clonotype appeared a few times. The chain joins TRBV5-4 to TRBJ2-5, with D unresolved. Germline CDR1 reads SGHNT; CDR2 reads YYREEE (reference sequence). This CDR3 is built from 14 residues. The V end lost 1 base, the J end lost 5 bases, and 12 bases lay between the germline ends. The CDR3 DNA reads as TGTGCCAGCAGCTTGTCTTGGGTCGGGGAGACCCAGTACTTC. Its protein product is CASSLSWVGETQYF.

The rearrangement links TRBV20-1 to TRBJ2-7, with a possible D match to TRBD2 (6 bases). The ends were cut back, 6 bases at V and 0 bases at J, with 18 bases in the middle. This CDR3 region has 15 residues. Germline values: CDR1 DFQATT, CDR2 SNEGSKA (reference sequence). Written as DNA, the CDR3 is TGCAGTGCCCCGCCATCGGGGGTTGTCTCCTACGAGCAGTACTTC. This translates into CSAPPSGVVSYEQYF.

The chain uses TRBV24-1 and TRBJ2-3, with 14 bases matching TRBD2. Germline assignment: CDR1 KGHDR and CDR2 SFDVKD. With V trimmed by 1 base and J by 0 bases, 5 bases remained unmatched. The CDR3 extends over 19 amino acids. CDR3 DNA sequence: TGTGCCACCAGTGATTTTTCCGGGACTAGCGGGAGAAGCACAGATACGCAGTATTTT. Encoded protein: CATSDFSGTSGRSTDTQYF.

The chain has TRBV6-5 and TRBJ2-7; D gene uncertain. Germline-derived CDR1 and CDR2 are MNHEY and SVGAGI. This CDR3 spans 13 amino acids. Trimming took 2 bases from V and 6 from J, leaving 11 bases between them. CDR3 region: CASSYSSVSEQYF. CDR3 coding DNA: TGTGCCAGCAGTTACAGCTCCGTAAGCGAGCAGTACTTC.

The rearrangement joins TRBV12-3 or TRBV12-4 to TRBJ1-1; D is ambiguous. This CDR3 region has 13 residues. Trimming took off 8 bases at V and 4 bases at J, with 14 bases between the two ends. CDR3 in amino acids: CASCIRRATEAFF. CDR3 nucleotides: TGTGCCAGCTGTATTCGGCGGGCCACTGAAGCTTTCTTT.

This clonotype was recorded a few times. This chain connects TRBV5-1 to TRBJ1-4; tentative D call: TRBD1 (5 bases). V lost 6 bases and J lost 5, with 14 bases in between. CDR3 length: 14 amino acids. Germline V CDR1 and CDR2: SGHRS, YFSETQ. CDR3 protein: CASIWGRENEKLFF. The CDR3 bases are TGCGCCAGCATCTGGGGCAGGGAAAATGAAAAACTGTTTTTT.

The chain couples TRBV5-6 to TRBJ2-3, with D perhaps given as TRBD1 or TRBD2 (5 bases each). Germline CDR1 is SGHDT and CDR2 is YYEEEE. This CDR3 contains 13 residues. The ends were cut back, 5 bases at V and 5 bases at J, with 12 bases in the middle. In DNA, the CDR3 is TGTGCCAGCAGGCTCGGGGCGATAGATACGCAGTATTTT. Its translation: CASRLGAIDTQYF.

With respect to this clonotype: A junction end diverges from the germline sequence, so it may reflect a read error. The genes are TRBV7-2 and TRBJ2-1, with 12 bases fitting TRBD2. This CDR3 has 14 amino acids. The germline gives CDR1 SGHTA, CDR2 FQGNSA. The CDR3 coding sequence is TGTGCCAGCAGCCTAGCGGGAGGGCCAATTGAGCAGTTCTTC. The encoded protein is CASSLAGGPIEQFF. The full variable domain, its missing parts supplied by reference TRBV7-2 and TRBJ2-1, is GAGVSQSPSNKVTEKGKDVELRCDPISGHTALYWYRQSLGQGLEFLIYFQGNSAPDKSGLPSDRFSAERTGGSVSTLTIQRTQQEDSAVYLCASSLAGGPIEQFFGPGTRLTVL.

This clonotype showed up many times. The chain couples TRBV29-1 to TRBJ2-2; D perhaps matches TRBD1 (6 bases). There are 12 residues in the CDR3. From germline, CDR1 is SQVTM and CDR2 ANQGSEA. The germline V and J ends were trimmed by 7 bases and 7 bases, with 13 bases remaining between them. The CDR3 region has the DNA TGCAGCGGCGGACAAGGGGGCGGGGAGCTGTTTTTT. This translates into CSGGQGGGELFF.

The table lists this clonotype with many counts. The chain has TRBV29-1 and TRBJ2-5; D not resolved. Germline lookup yields CDR1 SQVTM and CDR2 ANQGSEA. Trimming pared 4 bases from V and 1 base from J, leaving 7 bases between. This CDR3 contains 12 residues. The DNA for the CDR3 is TGCAGCGTTGCTTCTTCCCAAGAGACCCAGTACTTC. Its translation: CSVASSQETQYF. Together with reference TRBV29-1 and TRBJ2-5, the CDR3 gives the full variable domain: SAVISQKPSRDICQRGTSLTIQCQVDSQVTMMFWYRQQPGQSLTLIATANQGSEATYESGFVIDKFPISRPNLTFSTLTVSNMSPEDSSIYLCSVASSQETQYFGPGTRLLVL.

This clonotype appeared many times. V gene TRBV5-6 combines with J gene TRBJ2-3; possible D gene TRBD1, 6 bases. The CDR3 contains 16 residues. CDR1 is SGHDT, CDR2 YYEEEE, per germline. Trimming shortened V by 3 bases and J by 4 bases, and 18 bases separated the two germline ends. The CDR3 protein is CASSSRGRWRADTQYF. The CDR3 nucleotides read TGTGCCAGCAGCTCCAGGGGAAGGTGGCGCGCAGATACGCAGTATTTT.